What follows describes a single T cell receptor beta chain. The sample originates from a study of blood T cell repertoires in COVID-19. Study at large: Italy, Spain and the United States were the sources of the convalescent and acute COVID-19 samples.

V was cut by 10 bases and J by 1 base, with 13 bases left in between. The CDR3 runs 13 residues. Germline loops: CDR1 WSHSY, CDR2 SAAADI. Measured with immunoSEQ multiplex PCR; TCRdb has only the in-frame clones, and not every one. The data hold about 82,000 clones, with 80% observed a single time. This receptor was identified in a woman aged 40-49 years with active or convalescent COVID-19. The specimen sequenced was peripheral blood. V is TRBV10-2 and J is TRBJ2-5; D is ambiguous. The CDR3 protein is CATRTVRQETQYF. CDR3 DNA: TGCGCCACTAGAACGGTCCGCCAAGAGACCCAGTACTTC.